These 21 T cell receptor beta chains share one sample of origin, sequenced in a study of metastatic and nonmetastatic thyroid tumors (dated by TCRdb to about 2020). None of the patients had been given any treatment before thyroid surgery. The library relied on PCR. TCRdb records Illumina HiSeq 4000 as the sequencer. The public sequencing data were trimmed at Q25 with fastp and processed into clonotypes with MiXCR by TCRdb, which kept only in-frame beta chains. A total of 4,000 to 5,500 clones appear in this sample, about 31% of them only once. Roughly 9.6% of the sample belongs to the ten largest clones. The sample consisted of adjacent normal tissue. These receptors all stem from a female donor with papillary thyroid cancer or a benign thyroid nodule (not recorded which). Some clones in this sample may be carry-over from other donors' samples.

This clone has only a few counts. V and J are TRBV27 and TRBJ1-2; D is ambiguous. The CDR3 contains 13 residues. In germline, CDR1 is MNHEY, CDR2 SMNVEV (reference sequence). Trimming removed 3 bases from V and 8 bases from J, with 13 bases in between. The CDR3 is CASSFGGFGGYTF. The CDR3 bases are TGTGCCAGCAGTTTCGGAGGGTTCGGGGGCTACACCTTC.

The chain employs TRBV7-3 and TRBJ1-5; TRBD1 agrees at 8 bases. This CDR3 spans 14 amino acids. The germline V gene has CDR1 SGHTA and CDR2 FQGTGA. Trimming took 5 bases from V and 6 from J; bases not matched to a gene: 6. CDR3 residues: CASSGNGQGQPQHF. DNA for the CDR3: TGTGCCAGCAGCGGCAACGGACAGGGTCAGCCCCAGCATTTT.

The V call is TRBV20-1, the J call TRBJ2-5; tentatively, D is TRBD2 (8 bases). The CDR3 has 14 residues. CDR1 DFQATT and CDR2 SNEGSKA come from the germline V gene (reference sequence). The germline V and J ends were trimmed by 1 base and 5 bases, with 14 bases remaining between them. The CDR3 bases are TGCAGTGCTAGAGGACAGGGACTAGAGGAGACCCAGTACTTC. Protein: CSARGQGLEETQYF.

This clone was observed a few times. This chain links TRBV19 with TRBJ2-2; 7 bases map to TRBD1. V was clipped by 7 bases and J by 6 bases; unmatched bases: 2. CDR3 length equals 12 residues. CDR1 and CDR2 from the germline V gene are LNHDA and SQIVND (reference sequence). The CDR3 protein is CASKGGSGELFF. CDR3 coding DNA: TGTGCCAGTAAAGGGGGCTCCGGGGAGCTGTTTTTT. Together with reference TRBV19 and TRBJ2-2, the CDR3 gives the full variable domain: DGGITQSPKYLFRKEGQNVTLSCEQNLNHDAMYWYRQDPGQGLRLIYYSQIVNDFQKGDIAEGYSVSREKKESFPLTVTSAQKNPTAFYLCASKGGSGELFFGEGSRLTVL.

This clone is deemed large. This rearrangement joins TRBV12-3 or TRBV12-4 to TRBJ2-7; D is undetermined. Trimming removed 1 base at V and 6 bases at J, with 7 bases between. The CDR3 consists of 12 residues. The CDR3: CASSLGGFEQYF. The CDR3 region has the DNA TGTGCCAGCAGTTTAGGAGGTTTCGAGCAGTACTTC.

The chain links TRBV5-1 to TRBJ2-6; the D call may be TRBD1 or TRBD2 (6 bases each). There are 18 residues in the CDR3. CDR1 is SGHRS, CDR2 YFSETQ, per germline. The V end was cut by 0 bases, the J end by 0 bases, with 13 bases between. The CDR3 nucleotides are TGCGCCAGCAGCTTGGAATTAGGGGGGTCCTCTGGGGCCAACGTCCTGACTTTC. Its protein product is CASSLELGGSSGANVLTF.

The chain joins TRBV27 to TRBJ2-7; either TRBD1 or TRBD2 may supply D (5 bases each). The ends were cut back, 6 bases at V and 0 bases at J, with 9 bases in the middle. From germline, CDR1 is MNHEY and CDR2 SMNVEV (reference sequence). This CDR3 is 13 amino acids long. CDR3 amino acids: CASRRDGSYEQYF. The CDR3 nucleotides are TGTGCCAGCAGAAGGGACGGCTCCTACGAGCAGTACTTC.

This clone was seen a handful of times. The chain couples TRBV28 to TRBJ2-2; D gene unclear. V was pared by 1 base and J by 3 bases, with 6 bases between. This CDR3 has 14 residues. Germline values: CDR1 MDHEN, CDR2 SYDVKM. DNA for the CDR3: TGTGCCAGCAGTTTATCTCTCTACACCGGGGAGCTGTTTTTT. As protein: CASSLSLYTGELFF.

V is TRBV19 and J is TRBJ1-2, with D perhaps matching TRBD1 (6 bases). Germline V gene sequence: CDR1 LNHDA, CDR2 SQIVND (reference sequence). This CDR3 is built from 13 residues. V lost 6 bases, J lost 7 bases, and 15 bases lay in between. Written as DNA, the CDR3 is TGTGCCAGTAGACCAAAACAGGGTGGTGGCTACACCTTC. Amino acid sequence: CASRPKQGGGYTF.

This clone was observed a handful of times. The chain uses TRBV12-3 or TRBV12-4 and TRBJ1-1; D is perhaps TRBD1 (5 bases). CDR3 length: 11 residues. Trimming removed 6 bases from V and 7 bases from J, with 9 bases in between. CDR3 nucleotide sequence: TGTGCCAGCAGAAGGGGCGGTGAAGCTTTCTTT. Protein: CASRRGGEAFF.

This clone is labeled medium-sized. This chain links TRBV5-1 with TRBJ2-1; D assignment may be TRBD1 or TRBD2 (5 bases each). The V and J ends lost 0 bases and 8 bases respectively, with 15 bases between them. The CDR3 has 15 amino acids. Per germline, CDR1 SGHRS and CDR2 YFSETQ. CDR3 region: CASSLGLGGGDEQFF. CDR3 bases: TGCGCCAGCAGCTTGGGCCTTGGGGGTGGAGATGAGCAGTTCTTC.

By its share, this clone is medium-sized. This sequence joins TRBV4-1 and TRBJ1-6, with a weak D call TRBD1 (5 bases). Deletions cut 0 bases from V and 5 bases from J, with 14 bases between. CDR1 and CDR2 from the germline V gene are MGHRA and YSYEKL. The CDR3 has 17 amino acids. The CDR3 loop reads CASSQDGKGRNNSPLHF. DNA for the CDR3: TGCGCCAGCAGCCAAGATGGCAAGGGGAGGAATAATTCACCCCTCCACTTT.

Sample share makes this clone medium-sized. The chain combines TRBV28 with TRBJ2-7; tentative D call: TRBD2 (7 bases). The germline V gene encodes CDR1 MDHEN and CDR2 SYDVKM. V shed 3 bases and J shed 5 bases, with 26 bases lying between them. There are 18 residues in the CDR3. In DNA, the CDR3 is TGTGCCAGCAGTTTTTCCCCATTCCTCAGGGGAGGGAGGAACGAGCAGTACTTC. Its protein is CASSFSPFLRGGRNEQYF.

This chain uses TRBV11-3 with TRBJ2-5; D not resolved. The CDR3 is made up of 14 amino acids. Germline loops: CDR1 SGHNT, CDR2 YENEEA. Deletions cut 4 bases from V and 1 base from J, with 10 bases between. The DNA for the CDR3 is TGTGCCAGCAGCTCCCCTTTTCTCCAAGAGACCCAGTACTTC. It is translated as CASSSPFLQETQYF.

Turning to this clone: Other nucleotide sequences from this sample produce the same CDR3. J is TRBJ1-1 and V is TRBV20-1; 12 bases match TRBD1. Germline V lookup: CDR1 DFQATT, CDR2 SNEGSKA (reference sequence). Unmatched junction bases numbered 10, after V lost 5 bases and J lost 0 bases. There are 17 residues in the CDR3. CDR3 sequence: CSAGRTGTGGLNTEAFF. The CDR3 DNA sequence: TGCAGTGCTGGACGAACCGGGACAGGGGGCTTGAACACTGAAGCTTTCTTT.

The genes are TRBV19 and TRBJ1-5; D might be TRBD1 (5 bases). V shed 1 base and J shed 6 bases, with 13 bases lying between them. CDR3 length equals 15 residues. CDR1 is LNHDA and CDR2 is SQIVND in the germline V gene (reference sequence). The DNA for the CDR3 is TGTGCCAGTAGTATAGTGGCAGCGGGACCTCAGCCCCAGCATTTT. This gives the protein CASSIVAAGPQPQHF. The full variable domain, in which reference TRBV19 and TRBJ1-5 provide the parts outside the CDR3, is DGGITQSPKYLFRKEGQNVTLSCEQNLNHDAMYWYRQDPGQGLRLIYYSQIVNDFQKGDIAEGYSVSREKKESFPLTVTSAQKNPTAFYLCASSIVAAGPQPQHFGDGTRLSIL.

With respect to this clone: Germline is not matched at one junction end, which may reflect a read error. CDR3 sequence: CVSSSRGSGRHTEAFF. The CDR3 coding sequence is TGTGTCAGCAGTTCAAGGGGGTCGGGACGCCACACTGAAGCTTTCTTT. The chain recombines TRBV2 with TRBJ1-1, with TRBD1 as a possible D gene (6 bases). Germline CDR1 SNHLY, CDR2 FYNNEI. The CDR3 runs 16 residues.

Judged by abundance, this clone is medium-sized. Given a much more abundant clone one base away, this may be a read error. This specimen includes other DNA sequences encoding the same CDR3. The gene calls are TRBV6-1 and TRBJ1-3, with 8 bases that match TRBD1. Germline V gene lookup returns CDR1 MNHNS and CDR2 SASEGT. The junction had 10 bases not matched to a gene; V was cut back by 2 bases and J by 7 bases. The CDR3 runs 16 residues. The CDR3 DNA follows: TGTGCCAGCAGTGAAATAAGGGACAGGATTAGGAACACCATATATTTT. Its protein product is CASSEIRDRIRNTIYF.

The rearrangement joins TRBV20-1 to TRBJ2-1; TRBD2 is a possible D gene (8 bases). The CDR3 extends over 15 amino acids. V dropped 0 bases and J dropped 4 bases, with 13 bases sitting between them. CDR1 and CDR2 (germline): DFQATT, SNEGSKA (reference sequence). CDR3 nucleotide sequence: TGCAGTGCTAGAGATAGCGGGACAGTATACAATGAGCAGTTCTTC. This gives the protein CSARDSGTVYNEQFF.

This clone was found a few times. The chain has TRBV6-1 and TRBJ2-7, with 8 bases that match TRBD1. From germline, CDR1 is MNHNS and CDR2 SASEGT. J gave up 2 bases and V 4 bases, and 4 bases lay outside the gene matches. The CDR3 runs 14 residues. The CDR3 nucleotides read TGTGCCAGCAGTGTACTACAGGGGGCCTACGAGCAGTACTTC. It encodes CASSVLQGAYEQYF.

The genes are TRBV12-3 or TRBV12-4 and TRBJ2-7; 9 bases are a match to TRBD1. V trimming: 5 bases; J trimming: 6 bases; junction bases outside the gene matches: 11. There are 15 residues in the CDR3. CDR3 loop: CASSPTHRGLGEQYF. CDR3 bases: TGTGCCAGCAGTCCCACCCACAGGGGGCTTGGCGAGCAGTACTTC.